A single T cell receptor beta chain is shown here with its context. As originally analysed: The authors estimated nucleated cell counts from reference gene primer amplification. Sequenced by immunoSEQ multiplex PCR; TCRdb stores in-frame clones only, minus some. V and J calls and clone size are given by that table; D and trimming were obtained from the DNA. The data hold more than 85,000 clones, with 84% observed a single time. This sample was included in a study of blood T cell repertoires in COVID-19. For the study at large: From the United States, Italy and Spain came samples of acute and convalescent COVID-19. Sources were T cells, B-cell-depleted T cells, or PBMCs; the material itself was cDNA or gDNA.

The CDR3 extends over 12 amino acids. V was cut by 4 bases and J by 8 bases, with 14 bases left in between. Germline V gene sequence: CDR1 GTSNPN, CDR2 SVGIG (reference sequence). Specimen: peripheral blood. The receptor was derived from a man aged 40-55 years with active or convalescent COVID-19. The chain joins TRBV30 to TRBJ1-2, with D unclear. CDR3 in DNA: TGTGCCTGGAAAACCCGGGTTCGGGGCTACACCTTC. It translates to CAWKTRVRGYTF.